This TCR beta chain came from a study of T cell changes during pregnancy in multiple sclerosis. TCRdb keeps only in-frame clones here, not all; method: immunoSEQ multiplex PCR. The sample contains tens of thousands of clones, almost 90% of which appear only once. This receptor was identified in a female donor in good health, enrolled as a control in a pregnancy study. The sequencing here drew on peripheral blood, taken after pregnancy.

DNA of the CDR3: TGTGCCAGCAGTTTAATCAGCGGGCCACCGCCCTTAGCCTCCTACGAGCAGTACTTC. It codes for CASSLISGPPPLASYEQYF. The chain links TRBV27 to TRBJ2-7, with D maybe TRBD2 (6 bases). In germline, CDR1 is MNHEY, CDR2 SMNVEV (reference sequence). Trimming removed 2 bases from V and 0 bases from J, with 23 bases in between. CDR3 length: 19 residues.